These 23 T cell receptor beta chains were sequenced from one sample in a study of Ad26.COV2.S vaccination and SARS-CoV-2 variants. The sample's treatment: 15 to 20 received Ad26.COV2.S at low or high dose, single or two shots; 5 received placebo; per-sample allocation not given. Day 63 following the first vaccine or placebo injection was when the samples were taken. Measured with immunoSEQ multiplex PCR; TCRdb has only the in-frame clones, and not every one. The table records approximately 410,000 clones, around 89% of them present only once. The sequences come from peripheral blood, collected in a trial of Ad26.COV2.S vaccine versus placebo. These receptor sequences come from a person aged 18 to 59 who received the Ad26.COV2.S COVID-19 vaccine or a placebo.

The rearrangement joins TRBV10-3 to TRBJ2-7; D remains ambiguous. Per the germline V gene, CDR1 is ENHRY and CDR2 is SYGVKD. This CDR3 has 11 residues. V was trimmed by 1 base and J by 4 bases, leaving 2 bases between them. DNA for the CDR3: TGTGCCATCAGTGAGTATTACGAGCAGTACTTC. It specifies CAISEYYEQYF.

The chain has TRBV18 and TRBJ2-7; 7 positions match TRBD1. V was clipped by 6 bases and J by 7 bases; unmatched bases: 15. In germline, CDR1 is KGHSH, CDR2 LQKENI. The CDR3 runs to 15 residues. CDR3 loop: CASSPQDRPGREQYF. The CDR3, as DNA: TGTGCCAGCTCTCCCCAGGACAGGCCGGGACGGGAGCAGTACTTC.

This clone was counted only a few times. The rearrangement joins TRBV6-5 to TRBJ1-3; TRBD1 is a possible D gene (6 bases). The V and J ends lost 5 bases and 0 bases respectively, with 8 bases between them. There are 14 residues in the CDR3. Germline values: CDR1 MNHEY, CDR2 SVGAGI. The CDR3 loop reads CASSRTVSGNTIYF. In DNA form, the CDR3 reads TGTGCCAGCAGTCGGACAGTCTCTGGAAACACCATATATTTT.

The V gene is TRBV5-5, the J gene TRBJ1-2; D call uncertain. The CDR3 totals 14 residues. Trimming shortened V by 0 bases and J by 8 bases, and 14 bases separated the two germline ends. From germline, CDR1 is SGHKS and CDR2 YYEKEE (reference sequence). CDR3: CASSLANREWGYTF. The CDR3 nucleotides read TGTGCCAGCAGCTTGGCCAATCGGGAGTGGGGCTACACCTTC.

The chain couples TRBV7-9 to TRBJ2-2, with D tentatively TRBD1 or TRBD2 (5 bases each). There are 15 residues in the CDR3. The V end lost 6 bases, the J end lost 10 bases, and 21 bases lay between the germline ends. CDR1 SEHNR and CDR2 FQNEAQ come from the germline V gene (reference sequence). The DNA for the CDR3 is TGTGCCAGCAGTCACGGGACGGACATTTTCGTGGAGCTGTTTTTT. Its protein product is CASSHGTDIFVELFF.

To note about this clone: Other DNA sequences within the sample encode an identical CDR3. The genes are TRBV6-5 and TRBJ2-7; D perhaps matches TRBD2 (6 bases). V was trimmed by 5 bases and J by 4 bases, leaving 9 bases between them. The CDR3 is 12 residues long. In germline, CDR1 is MNHEY, CDR2 SVGAGI. CDR3 residues: CASSPRGYEQYF. In DNA form, the CDR3 reads TGTGCCAGCAGTCCACGGGGGTACGAGCAGTACTTC.

CDR3 sequence: CASTAGQNYGYTF. The CDR3 DNA is TGCGCCAGCACCGCGGGACAGAACTATGGCTACACCTTC. The rearrangement joins TRBV10-2 to TRBJ1-2; 7 bases are a match to TRBD1. The length of the CDR3 is 13 residues. CDR1 is WSHSY and CDR2 is SAAADI in the germline V gene. V lost 7 bases to trimming and J lost 2 bases; unmatched junction nucleotides: 4.

This clone was seen only once. The V and J genes are TRBV7-2 and TRBJ1-1; D unresolved. This CDR3 is 14 amino acids long. Trimming took 5 bases from V and 2 from J, leaving 12 bases between them. CDR1 is SGHTA and CDR2 is FQGNSA in the germline V gene. DNA of the CDR3: TGTGCCAGCAGCGGATCTCGGACTAACACTGAAGCTTTCTTT. Its protein is CASSGSRTNTEAFF.

This clone appeared a single time. V gene TRBV7-3 combines with J gene TRBJ2-7; the match to TRBD2 covers 10 bases. CDR3 length: 14 amino acids. V lost 3 bases and J lost 4; bases outside the gene matches: 3. Germline CDR1 SGHTA, CDR2 FQGTGA. The CDR3 here is CASSFVLAGYEQYF. CDR3 nucleotides: TGTGCCAGCAGCTTCGTACTAGCGGGATACGAGCAGTACTTC. Full variable domain (remainder filled in from reference TRBV7-3 and TRBJ2-7): GAGVSQTPSNKVTEKGKYVELRCDPISGHTALYWYRQSLGQGPEFLIYFQGTGAADDSGLPNDRFFAVRPEGSVSTLKIQRTERGDSAVYLCASSFVLAGYEQYFGPGTRLTVT.

The V and J genes are TRBV6-2 or TRBV6-3 and TRBJ2-7; perhaps TRBD1 as D (5 bases). CDR1 is MNHEY and CDR2 is SVGEGT in the germline V gene. The CDR3 is 15 residues long. Trimming took 2 bases from V and 2 from J, leaving 13 bases between them. The CDR3 loop is CASSYPPDIPYEQYF. The CDR3 nucleotides read TGTGCCAGCAGTTACCCCCCGGACATTCCCTACGAGCAGTACTTC.

The chain employs TRBV2 and TRBJ2-7; a weak D match, TRBD1 (5 bases). This CDR3 comprises 15 residues. The germline V gene encodes CDR1 SNHLY and CDR2 FYNNEI. The V gene lost 0 bases and the J gene lost 2 bases, with 11 bases spanning the gap. The CDR3 nucleotides are TGTGCCAGCAGTGAAGCGAGGCAGGGTACCTACGAGCAGTACTTC. It yields the protein CASSEARQGTYEQYF.

This chain connects TRBV10-1 to TRBJ1-4, with D perhaps TRBD1 (5 bases). The CDR3 extends over 14 amino acids. Germline V lookup: CDR1 WNHNN, CDR2 SYGVQD (reference sequence). Trimming removed 6 bases from V and 8 bases from J, with 16 bases in between. Written as DNA, the CDR3 is TGCGCCAGCAGCCTTAGTAGGGGAGGGGAAAAACTGTTTTTT. Its protein product is CASSLSRGGEKLFF.

The V call is TRBV7-3, the J call TRBJ2-2; no firm D call. The length of the CDR3 is 13 residues. Trimming pared 5 bases from V and 8 bases from J, leaving 12 bases between. Germline lookup yields CDR1 SGHTA and CDR2 FQGTGA. The DNA of the CDR3 is TGTGCCAGCAGCCACGCTCTTGGTGGGGAGCTGTTTTTT. Amino acid sequence: CASSHALGGELFF.

The chain recombines TRBV7-3 with TRBJ2-3, with D possibly TRBD2 on 5 matching bases. The CDR3 runs to 16 residues. CDR1 SGHTA and CDR2 FQGTGA come from the germline V gene. V lost 5 bases to trimming and J lost 5 bases, with 20 bases between them. For the CDR3, the DNA is TGTGCCAGCAGCAAAAGCGGTCCTACTCCTTTAGATACGCAGTATTTT. Amino acids: CASSKSGPTPLDTQYF. Looking up the rest from reference TRBV7-3 and TRBJ2-3 gives the full variable domain: GAGVSQTPSNKVTEKGKYVELRCDPISGHTALYWYRQSLGQGPEFLIYFQGTGAADDSGLPNDRFFAVRPEGSVSTLKIQRTERGDSAVYLCASSKSGPTPLDTQYFGPGTRLTVL.

The gene calls are TRBV6-5 and TRBJ1-1; 9 nucleotides align to TRBD1. V shed 2 bases, J shed 6 bases, and the junction held 4 bases outside the gene matches. This CDR3 region has 14 residues. The germline CDR1 and CDR2 sequences are MNHEY and SVGAGI. The CDR3 DNA is TGTGCCAGCAGTTACGGACAGGGGAGGGCTGAAGCTTTCTTT. Its protein is CASSYGQGRAEAFF.

V usage is TRBV4-3 and J usage is TRBJ1-5; 10 nucleotides agree with TRBD1. With V trimmed by 3 bases and J by 5 bases, 4 bases remained unmatched. CDR1 and CDR2 (germline): LGHNA, YSLEER. The CDR3 is 15 residues long. CDR3 nucleotides: TGCGCCAGCAGCCAGGACAGGGGGTTATATCAGCCCCAGCATTTT. Translating it yields CASSQDRGLYQPQHF.

Here the CDR3 reads CASSRRTAGANVLTF. In DNA form, the CDR3 reads TGTGCCAGTAGTCGACGGACAGCCGGGGCCAACGTCCTGACTTTC. This rearrangement joins TRBV19 to TRBJ2-6; TRBD1 might be the D (6 bases). Germline V lookup: CDR1 LNHDA, CDR2 SQIVND (reference sequence). Trimming removed 5 bases at V and 4 bases at J, with 12 bases between. The CDR3 sequence is 15 residues long.

The rearrangement links TRBV7-8 to TRBJ1-2; no reliable D call. This CDR3 has 14 amino acids. V was cut by 0 bases and J by 2 bases, with 7 bases left in between. From germline, CDR1 is SGHVS and CDR2 FQNEAQ. CDR3 in amino acids: CASSLAGFNYGYTF. The DNA for the CDR3 is TGTGCCAGCAGCTTAGCAGGGTTCAACTATGGCTACACCTTC.

This chain joins TRBV5-6 and TRBJ2-3; D remains unclear. CDR3 length: 14 residues. With 1 base removed from V and 3 bases from J, the gap between germline ends came to 9 bases. The germline V gene encodes CDR1 SGHDT and CDR2 YYEEEE. In nucleotides, the CDR3 is TGTGCCAGCAGCTTGTTACCAGGTACAGATACGCAGTATTTT. Translated, it gives CASSLLPGTDTQYF.

The chain employs TRBV7-9 and TRBJ2-5; D call uncertain. Trimming shortened V by 1 base and J by 3 bases, and 6 bases separated the two germline ends. Per germline, CDR1 SEHNR and CDR2 FQNEAQ (reference sequence). This CDR3 has 13 residues. The CDR3 loop is CASSLEGKETQYF. CDR3 nucleotide sequence: TGTGCCAGCAGCTTAGAGGGAAAAGAGACCCAGTACTTC. The full variable domain, completed using reference TRBV7-9 and TRBJ2-5, is DTGVSQNPRHKITKRGQNVTFRCDPISEHNRLYWYRQTLGQGPEFLTYFQNEAQLEKSRLLSDRFSAERPKGSFSTLEIQRTEQGDSAMYLCASSLEGKETQYFGPGTRLLVL.

The CDR3 is CASSLAVLAGIGELFF. The CDR3 bases are TGTGCCAGCAGCTTAGCGGTACTAGCGGGGATCGGGGAGCTGTTTTTT. This chain joins TRBV7-2 and TRBJ2-2, with TRBD2 matching 10 bases. Losses at the gene ends were 0 bases for V and 7 bases for J; bases not matched to a gene: 5. This CDR3 is built from 16 residues. CDR1 SGHTA and CDR2 FQGNSA come from the germline V gene.

V and J are TRBV19 and TRBJ1-4, with D tentatively TRBD1 (5 bases). Between the trimmed V and J ends, which lost 6 bases and 2 bases, there was a span of 13 bases. This CDR3 region has 15 residues. The germline gives CDR1 LNHDA, CDR2 SQIVND (reference sequence). The CDR3 loop is CASRKGGATNEKLFF. In DNA, the CDR3 is TGTGCCAGTAGGAAGGGAGGGGCTACTAATGAAAAACTGTTTTTT.

The chain recombines TRBV4-3 with TRBJ1-6; 7 bases match TRBD1. Germline V gene data show CDR1 as LGHNA and CDR2 as YSLEER. The CDR3 loop spans 15 amino acids. V shed 2 bases and J 10 bases; nucleotides not matched to a gene: 8. The DNA of the CDR3 is TGCGCCAGCAGCCAACAACAGGGGCCAAACTCACCCCTCCACTTT. Translating gives CASSQQQGPNSPLHF.